This T cell receptor (beta chain) was identified in a study of cytomegalovirus exposure and HLA in healthy donors. Vbeta (60) and Jbeta (13) primers were used in the PCR. Original processing methods: Later reanalysis found 80 million or so unique TCR beta chains, around 10 million of them shared. Sequenced by immunoSEQ multiplex PCR; TCRdb stores in-frame clones only, minus some. That table is the source of V, J and clone size, and D and trimming were worked out from the DNA. This repertoire shows some 130,000 clones, about 80% found once; its top ten account for 2% to 2.5%. The TCR sequence derives from a man aged 25-45 years in good health and CMV-seronegative. The sequenced sample consisted of PBMCs.

Here the CDR3 DNA reads TGTGCCAGCAGCTTAGGGCTAGCTCGAGAGACCCAGTACTTC. Amino acids: CASSLGLARETQYF. This chain uses TRBV7-2 with TRBJ2-5; perhaps TRBD2 as D (5 bases). Germline CDR1 reads SGHTA; CDR2 reads FQGNSA. The V gene lost 1 base and the J gene lost 4 bases, with 10 bases spanning the gap. This CDR3 contains 14 residues.